What follows are 15 T cell receptor beta chains derived from one specimen sequenced in a study of tumor-infiltrating lymphocytes in oesophageal squamous cell carcinoma (dated by TCRdb to 2016 to 2017). Library generation was performed with PCR. Sequencing took place on an Illumina HiSeq 2000. Starting from the raw public reads, TCRdb applied fastp trimming at Q25, assembled clones with MiXCR and retained in-frame beta chains. Every entry covers one CDR3 protein and lists the most common genes and DNA from its rows. The sample table contains 13,000 to 15,000 distinct CDR3 sequences; only one count was recorded for 45% to 55% of them. The ten biggest clones cover around 42% of the sample. Source material: blood. The receptors here all came from a male donor with esophageal squamous cell carcinoma.

The chain employs TRBV7-3 and TRBJ2-3; a possible D gene is TRBD2 (6 bases). The CDR3 spans 15 residues. CDR1 and CDR2 (germline): SGHTA, FQGTGA. Trimming removed 2 bases at V and 1 base at J, with 10 bases between. The CDR3 reads CASSLGGMGTDTQYF. The CDR3 nucleotides are TGTGCCAGCAGCTTAGGGGGGATGGGCACAGATACGCAGTATTTT. The full variable domain, with the rest looked up from reference TRBV7-3 and TRBJ2-3, is GAGVSQTPSNKVTEKGKYVELRCDPISGHTALYWYRQSLGQGPEFLIYFQGTGAADDSGLPNDRFFAVRPEGSVSTLKIQRTERGDSAVYLCASSLGGMGTDTQYFGPGTRLTVL.

V and J are TRBV10-2 and TRBJ2-5; no definite D call. V was shortened by 4 bases and J by 3 bases, with 9 bases between the two germline ends. The CDR3 extends over 13 amino acids. Germline V gene data show CDR1 as WSHSY and CDR2 as SAAADI. CDR3 nucleotide sequence: TGCGCCAGCAGTGGGACCACTAAAGAGACCCAGTACTTC. Translated: CASSGTTKETQYF.

This clonotype was detected many times. The V gene is TRBV19, the J gene TRBJ2-3; D uncertain. Deletions cut 1 base from V and 4 bases from J, with 3 bases between. This CDR3 spans 12 amino acids. The V gene's germline CDR1 is LNHDA and CDR2 SQIVND (reference sequence). Here the CDR3 DNA reads TGTGCCAGTAGTATAGCTTCAGATACGCAGTATTTT. The encoded protein is CASSIASDTQYF.

The chain employs TRBV29-1 and TRBJ2-7; 10 nucleotides agree with TRBD2. CDR1 is SQVTM, CDR2 ANQGSEA, per germline. Trimming at V came to 3 bases and at J to 7 bases, leaving 6 bases not matched to a gene. The CDR3 loop spans 13 amino acids. As DNA, the CDR3 is TGCAGCGTTGATCTAGCGGGGGACCTTGAGCAGTACTTC. This translates into CSVDLAGDLEQYF.

The chain has TRBV7-2 and TRBJ2-7, with TRBD1 identical over 9 bases. This CDR3 is 13 amino acids long. The V segment lost 4 bases and the J segment 3 bases; nucleotides outside the gene matches: 1. Per the germline V gene, CDR1 is SGHTA and CDR2 is FQGNSA. For the CDR3, the DNA is TGTGCCAGCAGCTGGGACAGGGTCTACGAGCAGTACTTC. As protein: CASSWDRVYEQYF.

In its sample, this clonotype was seen a few times. V is TRBV7-9 and J is TRBJ2-3, with D perhaps assigned TRBD1 or TRBD2 (6 bases each). Deletions cut 7 bases from V and 6 bases from J, with 20 bases between. In germline, CDR1 is SEHNR, CDR2 FQNEAQ (reference sequence). The CDR3 sequence is 15 residues long. The chain's CDR3 is CASTLLWGAGDTQYF. Written as DNA, the CDR3 is TGTGCCAGCACCCTCCTGTGGGGGGCTGGGGATACGCAGTATTTT. The variable domain in full, completed from reference TRBV7-9 and TRBJ2-3, reads DTGVSQNPRHKITKRGQNVTFRCDPISEHNRLYWYRQTLGQGPEFLTYFQNEAQLEKSRLLSDRFSAERPKGSFSTLEIQRTEQGDSAMYLCASTLLWGAGDTQYFGPGTRLTVL.

The chain links TRBV10-1 to TRBJ2-3; D is unclear. The DNA end favors TRBJ2-1, so the J call may be wrong. CDR1 and CDR2 from the germline V gene are WNHNN and SYGVQD (reference sequence). The CDR3 is 11 amino acids. CDR3 region: CASSDRNEQFF. The CDR3 region has the DNA TGCGCCAGCAGTGATCGTAATGAGCAGTTCTTC.

CDR3: CASSFPKPGRERNEQYF. For the CDR3, the DNA is TGTGCCAGCAGCTTTCCCAAACCGGGACGAGAACGCAATGAGCAGTACTTC. This chain connects TRBV7-4 to TRBJ2-7; possibly TRBD1 or TRBD2 for D (5 bases each). This CDR3 is built from 17 residues. Per the germline V gene, CDR1 is SGHVT and CDR2 is SQSDAQ. The ends were cut back, 3 bases at V and 7 bases at J, with 25 bases in the middle.

V usage is TRBV7-3 and J usage is TRBJ2-7, with TRBD2 identical over 11 bases. The closer fit of TRBJ2-1 to the DNA end suggests the J call may be wrong. The CDR3 extends over 14 amino acids. Looked up from germline, CDR1 is SGHTA and CDR2 is FQGTGA. As DNA, the CDR3 is TGTGCCAGCAGCCCGACTAGCGGGGCCAATGAGCAGTTCTTC. It encodes CASSPTSGANEQFF.

This clonotype was seen many times. The gene calls are TRBV2 and TRBJ1-2, with a tentative D call TRBD1 (6 bases). Germline lookup yields CDR1 SNHLY and CDR2 FYNNEI. The CDR3 covers 12 residues. V gave up 3 bases and J gave up 7 bases, with 9 bases separating them. The CDR3 region has the DNA TGTGCCAGCAGTGAGGGGACACCTGGCTACACCTTC. It encodes CASSEGTPGYTF.

J is TRBJ2-4 and V is TRBV7-2; a possible D gene is TRBD1 (5 bases). The DNA end favors TRBJ2-5, so the J call may be wrong. The CDR3 loop spans 15 amino acids. In germline, CDR1 is SGHTA, CDR2 FQGNSA. The CDR3 DNA sequence: TGTGCCAGCAGCCCGCGCCTAGGGGATCAAGAGACCCAGTACTTC. Translated: CASSPRLGDQETQYF.

This clonotype was seen only a few times. The CDR3 spells CATSTSPSETQYF. In nucleotides, the CDR3 is TGTGCCACGTCGACTAGCCCTTCGGAGACCCAGTACTTC. V gene TRBV24-1 combines with J gene TRBJ2-5, with TRBD2 matching 7 bases. CDR3 length: 13 residues. The J segment lost 5 bases and the V segment lost 10 bases, leaving 9 bases of the junction unmatched. Germline V CDR1 and CDR2: KGHDR, SFDVKD.

This clonotype was detected ten times or more. The genes are TRBV20-1 and TRBJ2-1, with unresolved D. Germline CDR1 DFQATT, CDR2 SNEGSKA (reference sequence). V shed 2 bases and J shed 1 base, with 12 bases lying between them. The CDR3 loop spans 15 amino acids. The CDR3 sequence: CSARTPWASYNEQFF. DNA of the CDR3: TGCAGTGCTAGAACCCCCTGGGCTTCCTACAATGAGCAGTTCTTC.

V usage is TRBV7-8 and J usage is TRBJ2-4; 11 positions agree with TRBD2. Germline CDR1 SGHVS, CDR2 FQNEAQ. This CDR3 region has 15 residues. The V segment lost 1 base and the J segment 13 bases; nucleotides outside the gene matches: 9. Here the CDR3 reads CASSLVAGGPNEQYF. DNA for the CDR3: TGTGCCAGCAGCTTAGTAGCGGGAGGGCCAAATGAGCAGTACTTC.

At least ten counts were recorded for this clonotype. The chain uses TRBV2 and TRBJ2-6; D ambiguous. Per germline, CDR1 SNHLY and CDR2 FYNNEI. This CDR3 is built from 13 residues. With 4 bases removed from V and 2 bases from J, the gap between germline ends came to 3 bases. The CDR3 bases are TGTGCCAGCAGTGGGGCTGGGGCCAACGTCCTGACTTTC. Protein product: CASSGAGANVLTF.